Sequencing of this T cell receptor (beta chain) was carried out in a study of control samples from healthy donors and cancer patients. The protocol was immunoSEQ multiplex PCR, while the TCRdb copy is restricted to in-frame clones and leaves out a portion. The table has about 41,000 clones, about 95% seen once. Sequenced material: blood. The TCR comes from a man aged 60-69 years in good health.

The CDR3 is CSVVDSLGNTIYF. The CDR3 nucleotides read TGCAGCGTCGTAGACAGCCTTGGAAACACCATATATTTT. The chain links TRBV29-1 to TRBJ1-3, with D maybe TRBD1 (5 bases). V gave up 6 bases and J gave up 3 bases, with 12 bases separating them. The CDR3 length is 13 residues. The germline V gene encodes CDR1 SQVTM and CDR2 ANQGSEA.